The clone carrying this T cell receptor (beta chain) came up many times. Its antigen remains unknown. This specimen comes from a study of T cells in Graves' hyperthyroidism and ophthalmopathy. The cohort's ophthalmopathy patients, a group with duration under 3 months, had a Clinical Activity Score of at least 3 and a NOSPECS grade of at least 4. Fresh peripheral blood, roughly 9.3 ml, was the source of the PBMCs. General study points: Blood samples included most of the expanded thyroid clonotypes exceeding 0.001.

Amplification of TCR beta CDR3 regions was performed using RNA transcripts as template. The HTBI primer set was used in a first-round RT-PCR of the TCR CDR3. TCRdb passed the multiplex PCR reads through MiXCR, listing each CDR3 protein once. The sample has a few hundred thousand distinct CDR3 sequences; 15% to 20% are singletons. V was trimmed by 6 bases and J by 6 bases, leaving 17 bases between them. Germline CDR1 MNHNS, CDR2 SASEGT. This CDR3 is built from 15 residues. The chain links TRBV6-1 to TRBJ1-4; a weak D match, TRBD1 (6 bases). This receptor was taken from a woman in her sixties with Graves' ophthalmopathy. The sample comprised blood. The CDR3 region has the DNA TGTGCCAGCAGGTTTGGACAGTCCCGGGATGAAAAACTGTTTTTT. Protein: CASRFGQSRDEKLFF.